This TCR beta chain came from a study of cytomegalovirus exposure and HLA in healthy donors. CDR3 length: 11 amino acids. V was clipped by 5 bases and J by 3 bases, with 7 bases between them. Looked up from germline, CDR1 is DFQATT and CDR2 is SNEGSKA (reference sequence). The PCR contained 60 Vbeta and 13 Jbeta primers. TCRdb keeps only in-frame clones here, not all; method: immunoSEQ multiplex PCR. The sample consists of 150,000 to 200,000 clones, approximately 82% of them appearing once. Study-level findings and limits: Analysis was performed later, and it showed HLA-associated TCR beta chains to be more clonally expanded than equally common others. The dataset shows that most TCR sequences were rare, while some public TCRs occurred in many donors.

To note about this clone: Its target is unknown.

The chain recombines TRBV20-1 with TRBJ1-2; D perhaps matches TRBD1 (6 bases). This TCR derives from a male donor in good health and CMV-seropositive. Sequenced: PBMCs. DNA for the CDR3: TGCAGTGCTTCAGGGGACTATGGCTACACCTTC. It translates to CSASGDYGYTF.